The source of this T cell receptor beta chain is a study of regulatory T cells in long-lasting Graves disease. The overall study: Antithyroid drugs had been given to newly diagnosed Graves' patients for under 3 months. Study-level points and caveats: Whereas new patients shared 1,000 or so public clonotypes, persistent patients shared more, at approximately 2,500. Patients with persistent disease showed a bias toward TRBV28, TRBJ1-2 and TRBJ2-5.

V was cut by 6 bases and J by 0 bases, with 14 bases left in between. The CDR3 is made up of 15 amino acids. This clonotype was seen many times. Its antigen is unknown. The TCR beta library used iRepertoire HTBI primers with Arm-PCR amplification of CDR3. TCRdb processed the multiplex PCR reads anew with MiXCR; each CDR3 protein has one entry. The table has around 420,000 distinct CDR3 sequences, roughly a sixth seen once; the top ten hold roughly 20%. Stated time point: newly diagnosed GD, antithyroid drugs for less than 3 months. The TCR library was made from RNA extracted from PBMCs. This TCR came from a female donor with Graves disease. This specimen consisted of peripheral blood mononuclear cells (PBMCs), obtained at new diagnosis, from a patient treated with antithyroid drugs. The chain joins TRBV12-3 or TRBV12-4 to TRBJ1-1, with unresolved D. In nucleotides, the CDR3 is TGTGCCAGCAGCGTAGACATCTTCATGAACACTGAAGCTTTCTTT. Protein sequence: CASSVDIFMNTEAFF.